This TCR beta chain was captured in a study of control samples from healthy donors and cancer patients. Trimming removed 5 bases from V and 1 base from J, with 14 bases in between. Germline V CDR1 and CDR2: MDHEN, SYDVKM. This CDR3 has 15 amino acids. The method was immunoSEQ multiplex PCR; TCRdb's version includes in-frame clones alone and lacks a portion of them. This table holds tens of thousands of clones, just under 90% found once. The TCR was taken from a man aged 50 to 60 in good health. The sequencing sample was made of blood. The chain employs TRBV28 and TRBJ1-1; D gene unclear. The DNA of the CDR3 is TGTGCCAGCAGTCCGGGAGCGCGCCAGAACACTGAAGCTTTCTTT. Translation gives CASSPGARQNTEAFF. Full variable domain (rest looked up from reference TRBV28 and TRBJ1-1): DVKVTQSSRYLVKRTGEKVFLECVQDMDHENMFWYRQDPGLGLRLIYFSYDVKMKEKGDIPEGYSVSREKKERFSLILESASTNQTSMYLCASSPGARQNTEAFFGQGTRLTVV.